These T cell receptor beta chains were read from a single sample in a study of radiotherapy plus CTLA-4 blockade in lung cancer. Data came from immunoSEQ multiplex PCR; TCRdb stores just in-frame clones and leaves some out. The table records 65,000 to 85,000 clones, approximately 79% of them present only once. The sample here was peripheral blood, taken from a patient treated with radiotherapy plus ipilimumab. The receptor set was obtained from a human donor with non-small cell lung cancer whose response to radiotherapy plus ipilimumab could not be evaluated. Some clones in this sample may be carry-over from other donors' samples. The CDR3 runs from the conserved cysteine through the conserved F or W. A D gene is named only where the DNA matches it firmly. Some rows mark clone size as missing; the rest say once, few, many or name a class of expanded clone.

TRBV7-9	TRBJ2-1	-	TRBD2	CASSPRGGPRQFF	TGTGCCAGCAGCCCCCGGGGGGGGCCAAGGCAGTTCTTC
TRBV5-1	TRBJ2-7	-	TRBD1	CASSSGQGVNEQYF	TGCGCCAGCAGCTCGGGACAGGGCGTGAACGAGCAGTACTTC
TRBV5-6	TRBJ1-2	-	-	CASSLPGDYGYTF	TGTGCCAGCAGCTTGCCAGGCGACTATGGCTACACCTTC
TRBV15	TRBJ1-5	-	TRBD1	CATGAGTGVTVGNQPQHF	TGTGCCACCGGCGCCGGGACAGGGGTTACCGTTGGCAATCAGCCCCAGCATTTT
TRBV18	TRBJ1-1	-	-	CASSRQQLNTEAFF	TGTGCCAGCTCGCGACAGCAATTGAACACTGAAGCTTTCTTT
TRBV18	TRBJ2-5	once	-	CASSPSEETQYF	TGTGCCAGCTCACCAAGCGAAGAGACCCAGTACTTC
TRBV2	TRBJ1-2	-	-	CASSQTNRVYGGYTF	TGTGCCAGCAGCCAGACCAACAGGGTTTACGGGGGCTACACCTTC
TRBV27	TRBJ2-7	-	-	CASSLGQGPYEQYF	TGTGCCAGCAGTTTGGGCCAGGGCCCCTACGAGCAGTACTTC
TRBV19	TRBJ1-3	few	-	CASSRDGQPSGNTIYF	TGTGCCAGTAGTAGAGATGGGCAGCCCTCTGGAAACACCATATATTTT
TRBV15	TRBJ2-5	-	-	CATSMGLQETQYF	TGTGCCACCAGCATGGGACTTCAAGAGACCCAGTACTTC
TRBV5-1	TRBJ2-7	-	TRBD1	CASSGGTGYNEQYF	TGCGCCAGCAGTGGGGGGACAGGGTATAACGAGCAGTACTTC
TRBV6-1	TRBJ1-2	-	-	CASSEIPGHGYTF	TGTGCCAGCAGTGAAATACCTGGCCATGGCTACACCTTC
TRBV6-1	TRBJ1-1	-	TRBD1	CASSAKTGRNTEAFF	TGTGCCAGCAGTGCGAAGACAGGGCGAAACACTGAAGCTTTCTTT
TRBV5-6	TRBJ2-1	-	-	CASSLGLAHSYNEQFF	TGTGCCAGCAGCTTGGGGCTAGCGCACTCCTACAATGAGCAGTTCTTC
TRBV28	TRBJ2-7	-	TRBD1	CASSFGDRDYEQYF	TGTGCCAGCAGTTTTGGGGACAGGGATTACGAGCAGTACTTC
TRBV6-1	TRBJ2-7	-	TRBD1	CASSDRTGGLGHEQYF	TGTGCCAGCAGTGACCGGACAGGGGGACTAGGCCACGAGCAGTACTTC
TRBV2	TRBJ2-1	-	-	CASSEARRGAGEQFF	TGTGCCAGCAGTGAAGCGCGGAGGGGAGCTGGTGAGCAGTTCTTC
TRBV28	TRBJ2-5	-	-	CASSFEAKETQYF	TGTGCCAGCAGTTTCGAAGCGAAGGAGACCCAGTACTTC
TRBV5-1	TRBJ2-7	-	-	CASSELTIAYEQYF	TGCGCCAGCAGCGAGCTGACTATAGCCTACGAGCAGTACTTC
TRBV7-2	TRBJ1-2	-	TRBD1	CASRNYRDSHYGYTF	TGTGCCAGCAGGAATTATCGGGACAGCCACTATGGCTACACCTTC
TRBV28	TRBJ2-5	once	TRBD2	CASSSGLAGQETQYF	TGTGCCAGCAGTTCGGGACTAGCGGGGCAAGAGACCCAGTACTTC